The rows below give T cell receptor beta chains drawn from one sample of a study of response to subunit inactivated influenza vaccine. TCRdb independently ran MiXCR on the RT-PCR reads; one entry per CDR3 protein. The repertoire holds 500,000 to 600,000 distinct CDR3 sequences, with approximately 14% as singletons. Sequencing was performed on PBMCs from blood, taken approximately 12 days after vaccination. The receptors were sampled from a middle-aged man who received an inactivated influenza vaccine. Both conserved end residues are trimmed from each CDR3.

11,TRBV4-3,ASSQGLAGELF
12,TRBV5-5,ASSLFQGWDTQY
13,TRBV7-2,ASRQTSGGSYEQY
14,TRBV7-9,ASTKGGGVMNTEAF
15,TRBV7-2,ASSTSWGGPGYNEQF
13,TRBV28,ASSPGAGVTDTQY
13,TRBV18,ASVMGYSSYNEQF
14,TRBV27,ASSFTFGQGGGKLF
13,TRBV10-3,AISESARQGSEQY
13,TRBV9,ASIGGPTDTGELF
11,TRBV5-1,ASRGQPNYGYT
12,TRBV10-3,AISEGREGYGYT
9,TRBV10-2,ASSEQNTQY
13,TRBV5-1,ASSLDNLDLYEQY
13,TRBV3-1,ASSQDLPSPDTQY
13,TRBV5-6,ASSQGLAGGVEQF
14,TRBV12-3/TRBV12-4,ASSLGAGDRTDTQY
14,TRBV15,ATSRDQRGGQETQY
13,TRBV7-2,ASSRYRAPNSPLH
13,TRBV5-1,ASSLQGVGNTEAF
12,TRBV7-3,ASSPSPGTYGYT
12,TRBV7-9,ASSEVGGQETQY
8,TRBV29-1,SVLGYEQY
12,TRBV7-2,ASSSQAGGPEQY
15,TRBV7-6,ASSSSWAGANTDTQY
14,TRBV29-1,SVELGPVANTGELF
14,TRBV4-1,ASSQVQGSMNTEAF
12,TRBV24-1,ATSARTSLNEQF
14,TRBV6-1,ASSRSTGRRNSPLH
12,TRBV25-1,ASRGQGSSYEQY
12,TRBV6-1,ASSTGSSYSEQF
13,TRBV2,ASSLKRQSYNEQF
12,TRBV10-3,AISEGGGNQPQH
12,TRBV12-3/TRBV12-4,ASSRRLAKNIQY
12,TRBV7-8,ASSLAREYNEQF
11,TRBV6-2/TRBV6-3,ASSLTSVETQY
11,TRBV28,ASRSWVEETQY
16,TRBV4-3,ASSERLAGGRLSYEQY
12,TRBV12-3/TRBV12-4,ASNQGPPNSPLH
12,TRBV6-1,ASSEGPASTEAF
11,TRBV5-1,ASSQGQGGEAF
12,TRBV7-2,ASSPPSGRETQY
12,TRBV7-2,ASKRDRGRDEQY
12,TRBV6-2/TRBV6-3,ASSYSWDYNEQF
12,TRBV20-1,SARGGQGSLGYT
12,TRBV20-1,SARDWGDHTEAF
12,TRBV12-3/TRBV12-4,ASRTTGLDTEAF
13,TRBV20-1,SAGSDRGSSYEQY